This TCR beta chain was observed in a study of T-cell memory formation after mild COVID-19. UMIs and sample barcodes were carried by the TCR alpha and TCR beta cDNA libraries that 5'RACE produced using constant-segment primers. TCRdb passed the 5' RACE reads through MiXCR, listing each CDR3 protein once. The table includes approximately 300,000 distinct CDR3 sequences, about a sixth detected once. Per the germline V gene, CDR1 is SGHTA and CDR2 is FQGTGA. This CDR3 is built from 14 residues. V was pared by 8 bases and J by 0 bases, with 2 bases of the junction left unmatched. Study findings and constraints: There were some responding clones in pre-infection memory, which suggested that cross-reactive memory had joined. CD4+ contracting clones were mainly CM and EM; CD8+ ones, EMRA.

Points on this clonotype: Its antigen is as yet unknown.

Sequenced material: PBMCs or a T cell subset sorted from them (not recorded which). The source is a man between 18 and 29 years old who had mild COVID-19 (a few samples of this study predate the infection). Cell type and time point are not known. This chain joins TRBV7-3 and TRBJ2-2; TRBD2 matches at 8 bases. The CDR3 loop is CASRGLANTGELFF. The DNA for the CDR3 is TGTGCCAGCCGGGGACTAGCGAACACCGGGGAGCTGTTTTTT.